The next 19 T cell receptor beta chains were all read from a single sample in a study of beta chain features in type 1 diabetes. Every isolated RNA sample was fully reverse transcribed, so sequencing captured expressed TCRB transcripts. Produced via immunoSEQ multiplex PCR; TCRdb's table is partial and in-frame only. The table lists approximately 270,000 clones, 14% of them singletons. No antigen has been assigned to these receptors. Study-wide points: Shortening of TCRB CDR3s, moderate but significant, appeared in all four CD4+ subsets of Type 1 diabetes patients.

Sequencing input: naive CD4+ T cells from blood. Every receptor here comes from a man aged 25 to 45 with type 1 diabetes.

This clone was observed a few times. The CDR3 loop is CASSLGGATTYGYTF. The CDR3 region has the DNA TGTGCCAGCTCACTTGGGGGGGCGACCACCTATGGCTACACCTTC. This chain uses TRBV18 with TRBJ1-2; a weak D match, TRBD1 (6 bases). V gave up 4 bases and J gave up 4 bases, with 16 bases separating them. The germline gives CDR1 KGHSH, CDR2 LQKENI. This CDR3 has 15 amino acids.

The chain is built from TRBV2 and TRBJ1-5; D gene uncertain. The ends were cut back, 4 bases at V and 6 bases at J, with 7 bases in the middle. Germline-derived CDR1 and CDR2 are SNHLY and FYNNEI. CDR3 length: 12 amino acids. The DNA of the CDR3 is TGTGCCAGCAGTGTGAGAGTTCAGCCCCAGCATTTT. Translation: CASSVRVQPQHF.

The chain combines TRBV7-3 with TRBJ2-3; 10 nucleotides align to TRBD2. Germline lookup yields CDR1 SGHTA and CDR2 FQGTGA. V lost 5 bases, J lost 4 bases, and 6 bases stayed unmatched. The CDR3 consists of 15 residues. The CDR3 here is CASSPGLAKADTQYF. The CDR3 nucleotides read TGTGCCAGCAGCCCGGGACTAGCGAAGGCAGATACGCAGTATTTT.

V gene TRBV9 combines with J gene TRBJ2-1; D is possibly TRBD2 (6 bases). The germline CDR1 and CDR2 sequences are SGDLS and YYNGEE. This CDR3 has 16 residues. V lost 2 bases to trimming and J lost 6 bases, with 18 bases between them. The CDR3 reads CASSVTGTPGTNEQFF. CDR3 DNA sequence: TGTGCCAGCAGCGTCACCGGGACTCCCGGGACCAATGAGCAGTTCTTC.

This clone came up a few times. The V call is TRBV7-9, the J call TRBJ2-5; 9 bases agree with TRBD1. Germline lookup yields CDR1 SEHNR and CDR2 FQNEAQ (reference sequence). Trimming took 4 bases from V and 5 from J; bases not matched to a gene: 11. The CDR3 sequence is 16 residues long. The CDR3 loop reads CASSSDRGARGETQYF. Here the CDR3 DNA reads TGTGCCAGCAGCTCCGACAGGGGGGCCCGAGGGGAGACCCAGTACTTC.

The chain has TRBV30 and TRBJ1-2, with D perhaps TRBD1 (6 bases). V lost 0 bases to trimming and J lost 0 bases, with 32 bases between them. The CDR3 runs to 22 residues. Per germline, CDR1 GTSNPN and CDR2 SVGIG (reference sequence). CDR3 nucleotide sequence: TGTGCCTGGAGTGTACACTTTCTGTGGACAGTACCAAACCGACTATCTAACTATGGCTACACCTTC. Protein sequence: CAWSVHFLWTVPNRLSNYGYTF.

The genes are TRBV28 and TRBJ2-1; 7 positions agree with TRBD2. The J segment lost 6 bases and the V segment lost 8 bases, leaving 10 bases of the junction unmatched. Germline values: CDR1 MDHEN, CDR2 SYDVKM. This CDR3 has 14 amino acids. Here the CDR3 reads CASLPGGSPNEQFF. The CDR3, as DNA: TGTGCCAGCTTACCAGGCGGGAGTCCCAATGAGCAGTTCTTC.

This clone has only a few counts. The chain employs TRBV29-1 and TRBJ2-7; TRBD1 agrees at 8 bases. CDR1 SQVTM and CDR2 ANQGSEA come from the germline V gene. The CDR3 is 12 amino acids. J was trimmed by 2 bases and V by 7 bases; bases with no gene match: 4. This CDR3 reads CSAGTGTYEQYF. In DNA, the CDR3 is TGCAGCGCCGGGACAGGTACCTACGAGCAGTACTTC.

The J gene is TRBJ1-2, the V gene TRBV18; the match to TRBD1 covers 10 bases. CDR3 length: 17 residues. The V and J ends lost 3 bases and 0 bases, in that order; junction bases with no gene match: 7. Germline lookup yields CDR1 KGHSH and CDR2 LQKENI. CDR3 protein: CASSPSTGGHANYGYTF. The DNA of the CDR3 is TGTGCCAGCTCACCTTCGACAGGGGGCCATGCTAACTATGGCTACACCTTC.

The chain couples TRBV7-3 to TRBJ2-3, with 8 bases aligning to TRBD2. Trimming at V came to 8 bases and at J to 6 bases, leaving 1 base not matched to a gene. Germline V gene lookup returns CDR1 SGHTA and CDR2 FQGTGA. CDR3 size: 11 residues. The CDR3, as DNA: TGTGCCAGCGGACTAGCTGATACGCAGTATTTT. The encoded protein is CASGLADTQYF. Together with reference TRBV7-3 and TRBJ2-3, the CDR3 gives the full variable domain: GAGVSQTPSNKVTEKGKYVELRCDPISGHTALYWYRQSLGQGPEFLIYFQGTGAADDSGLPNDRFFAVRPEGSVSTLKIQRTERGDSAVYLCASGLADTQYFGPGTRLTVL.

This clone was recorded a few times. This chain links TRBV29-1 with TRBJ1-2; 11 nucleotides align to TRBD1. The CDR3 totals 12 residues. Germline V gene lookup returns CDR1 SQVTM and CDR2 ANQGSEA. The trim removed 6 bases at V and 7 bases at J, leaving 4 bases unmatched. Written as DNA, the CDR3 is TGCAGCGTCCGGGGACAGGGGGGTGGCTACACCTTC. This codes for CSVRGQGGGYTF.

The V call is TRBV2, the J call TRBJ2-1, with a weak D call TRBD2 (7 bases). The germline V gene encodes CDR1 SNHLY and CDR2 FYNNEI. The germline V and J ends were trimmed by 1 base and 10 bases, with 11 bases remaining between them. The CDR3 has 13 amino acids. The CDR3 nucleotides read TGTGCCAGCAGTGAAGTAGGGGGAGGGGAGCAGTTCTTC. It encodes CASSEVGGGEQFF. The whole variable domain, filled in from reference TRBV2 and TRBJ2-1, reads EPEVTQTPSHQVTQMGQEVILRCVPISNHLYFYWYRQILGQKVEFLVSFYNNEISEKSEIFDDQFSVERPDGSNFTLKIRSTKLEDSAMYFCASSEVGGGEQFFGPGTRLTVL.

In this sample, this clone turned up a few times. The rearrangement links TRBV18 to TRBJ2-5; D is uncertain. Between the trimmed V and J ends, which lost 3 bases and 5 bases, there was a span of 4 bases. Germline V gives CDR1 KGHSH, CDR2 LQKENI. The CDR3 spans 11 residues. The chain's CDR3 is CASSPGETQYF. The CDR3 nucleotides read TGTGCCAGCTCACCCGGGGAGACCCAGTACTTC.

The gene calls are TRBV18 and TRBJ2-3; 8 bases match TRBD2. Losses at the gene ends were 0 bases for V and 4 bases for J; bases not matched to a gene: 6. The CDR3 has 16 residues. CDR1 KGHSH and CDR2 LQKENI come from the germline V gene. The CDR3 DNA reads TGTGCCAGCTCACCACCCTCAGCGGGAGCCTCAGATACGCAGTATTTT. Translated, it gives CASSPPSAGASDTQYF.

This clone has more than one count but fewer than ten. The chain couples TRBV23-1 to TRBJ2-1, with TRBD1 identical over 8 bases. TRBV23-1 belongs to the ORF category, with a function that is uncertain. The V segment lost 5 bases and the J segment 5 bases; nucleotides outside the gene matches: 2. The CDR3 length is 13 residues. The DNA for the CDR3 is TGCGCCAGCAGTTGGACAGGGCACAATGAGCAGTTCTTC. Its translation: CASSWTGHNEQFF.

This clone has just a few counts. The chain carries TRBV30 and TRBJ2-7; 7 bases are shared with TRBD2. The CDR3 length is 15 residues. V lost 2 bases and J lost 2; bases outside the gene matches: 9. Per the germline V gene, CDR1 is GTSNPN and CDR2 is SVGIG (reference sequence). The CDR3 sequence is CAWSPWGRETYEQYF. The CDR3 region has the DNA TGTGCCTGGAGTCCCTGGGGGAGGGAGACCTACGAGCAGTACTTC.

This clone was counted a few times. The chain recombines TRBV11-2 with TRBJ1-4; 7 nucleotides match TRBD1. Germline trimming cut 5 bases from V and 10 bases from J; bases unmatched to any gene: 7. The germline gives CDR1 SGHAT, CDR2 FQNNGV. This CDR3 contains 13 residues. The CDR3 DNA is TGTGCCAGCAGCCAGAACGACAGGGCAAAACTGTTTTTT. It is translated as CASSQNDRAKLFF. Based on the CDR3 plus reference TRBV11-2 and TRBJ1-4, the full variable domain is EAGVAQSPRYKIIEKRQSVAFWCNPISGHATLYWYQQILGQGPKLLIQFQNNGVVDDSQLPKDRFSAERLKGVDSTLKIQPAKLEDSAVYLCASSQNDRAKLFFGSGTQLSVL.

The genes are TRBV2 and TRBJ2-7; D is perhaps TRBD2 (5 bases). The V gene's germline CDR1 is SNHLY and CDR2 FYNNEI. The CDR3 totals 13 residues. V was pared by 3 bases and J by 5 bases, with 11 bases between. The CDR3, as DNA: TGTGCCAGCAGTGAGGGAGTTGTCAACGAGCAGTACTTC. Amino acid sequence: CASSEGVVNEQYF.

This CDR3 reads CASSSGAVGANVLTF. Written as DNA, the CDR3 is TGTGCCAGCAGTTCAGGGGCGGTTGGGGCCAACGTCCTGACTTTC. This sequence joins TRBV28 and TRBJ2-6; D perhaps matches TRBD1 (6 bases). The V and J ends lost 4 bases and 3 bases respectively, with 10 bases between them. The length of the CDR3 is 15 residues. The V gene's germline CDR1 is MDHEN and CDR2 SYDVKM.